This T cell receptor (beta chain) is drawn from a study of kidney transplant recipient with SARS-CoV-2 infection. Trimming shortened V by 3 bases and J by 6 bases, and 9 bases separated the two germline ends. The CDR3 runs 12 residues. Germline V gives CDR1 LGHDT, CDR2 YNNKEL (reference sequence). In TCRdb, the reads were re-called with MiXCR into one record per CDR3 protein. The sample has about 240,000 distinct CDR3 sequences, 29% seen once. This clonotype occurred many times. Here the sequenced sample was a blood sample, taken at baseline and on day 111 from a kidney transplant recipient. The gene calls are TRBV3-1 and TRBJ2-7; D unclear. This TCR came from a male patient between 25 and 39 years old who had COVID-19 and was a kidney transplant recipient. Some T cells may originate from the graft donor. The CDR3: CASSHGPVEQYF. The CDR3 DNA sequence: TGTGCCAGCAGCCACGGCCCAGTCGAGCAGTACTTC.